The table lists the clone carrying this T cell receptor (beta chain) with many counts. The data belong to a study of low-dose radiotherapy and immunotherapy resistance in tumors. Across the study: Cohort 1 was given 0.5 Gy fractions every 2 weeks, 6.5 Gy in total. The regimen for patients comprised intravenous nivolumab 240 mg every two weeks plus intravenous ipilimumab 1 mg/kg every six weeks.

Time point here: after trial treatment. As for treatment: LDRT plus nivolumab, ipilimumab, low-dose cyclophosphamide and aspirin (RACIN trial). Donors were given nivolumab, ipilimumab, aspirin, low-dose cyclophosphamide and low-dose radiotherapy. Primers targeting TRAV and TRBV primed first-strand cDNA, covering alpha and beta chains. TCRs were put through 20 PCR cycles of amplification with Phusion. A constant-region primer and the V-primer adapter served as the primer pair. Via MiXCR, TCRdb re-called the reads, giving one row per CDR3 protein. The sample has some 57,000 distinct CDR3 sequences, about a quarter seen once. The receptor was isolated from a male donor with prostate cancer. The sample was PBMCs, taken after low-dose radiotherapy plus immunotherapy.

The CDR3 DNA reads as TGTGCCAGCAGCTTAGTGGGGACTAGCGGGAGCTACAATGAGCAGTTCTTC. Translating it yields CASSLVGTSGSYNEQFF. The rearrangement joins TRBV7-3 to TRBJ2-1; 14 bases are a match to TRBD2. Unmatched junction bases numbered 3, after V lost 2 bases and J lost 3 bases. CDR1 and CDR2 from the germline V gene are SGHTA and FQGTGA. This CDR3 region has 17 residues.